This T cell receptor beta chain was retrieved from a study of blood T cell repertoires in COVID-19. On the study more broadly: COVID-19 samples from acute and convalescent phases originated in the United States, Italy and Spain. The cDNA or gDNA used as material had been derived from T cells, B-cell-depleted T cells, or PBMCs.

In the study's own analysis: Reference gene primer amplification yielded estimated nucleated cell counts. Some clones are missing from TCRdb's copy, which holds only in-frame ones; the method was immunoSEQ multiplex PCR. V, J and clone size derive from that table, while D and trimming were established from the DNA sequence. The repertoire includes about 310,000 clones, about 87% of them detected once, and approximately 7.8% sits in the top ten. The CDR3 extends over 14 amino acids. Trimming took off 2 bases at V and 5 bases at J, with 13 bases between the two ends. The germline V gene encodes CDR1 SGHDT and CDR2 YYEEEE.

This receptor was obtained from a woman aged 45-60 years who had recovered from COVID-19. Input material: peripheral blood. This chain uses TRBV5-6 with TRBJ2-5; perhaps TRBD1 as D (6 bases). CDR3 bases: TGTGCCAGCAGCTTACAGGGTGTCTGGGAGACCCAGTACTTC. Translation: CASSLQGVWETQYF.